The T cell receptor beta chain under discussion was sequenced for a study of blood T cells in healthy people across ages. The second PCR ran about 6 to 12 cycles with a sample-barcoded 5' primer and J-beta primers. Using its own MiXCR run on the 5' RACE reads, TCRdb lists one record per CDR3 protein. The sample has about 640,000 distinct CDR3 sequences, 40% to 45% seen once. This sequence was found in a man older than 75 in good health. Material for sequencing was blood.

CDR3 coding DNA: TGCGCCAGCAGTGACCCCCCTACCGCGCCTAAGGGTAGCTACGAGCAGTACTTC. Its translation is CASSDPPTAPKGSYEQYF. This chain links TRBV10-1 with TRBJ2-7; D unclear. V lost 3 bases to trimming and J lost 3 bases, with 24 bases between them. The CDR3 spans 18 residues. Germline V gene lookup returns CDR1 WNHNN and CDR2 SYGVQD (reference sequence).